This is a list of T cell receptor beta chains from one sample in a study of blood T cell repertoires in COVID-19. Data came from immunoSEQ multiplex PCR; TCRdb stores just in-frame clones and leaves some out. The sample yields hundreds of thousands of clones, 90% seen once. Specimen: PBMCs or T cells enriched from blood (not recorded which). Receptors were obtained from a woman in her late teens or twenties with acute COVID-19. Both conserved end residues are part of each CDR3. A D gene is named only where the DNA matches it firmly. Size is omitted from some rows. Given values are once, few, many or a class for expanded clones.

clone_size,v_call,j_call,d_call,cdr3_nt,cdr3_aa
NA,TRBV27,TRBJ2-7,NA,TGTGCCAGCAGTTCCGGAGGGGTAGGGGTGGGCTACGAGCAGTACTTC,CASSSGGVGVGYEQYF
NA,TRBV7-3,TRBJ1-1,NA,TGTGCCAGCAGCTCCTCCTCTTTCCTAGAAGCTTTCTTT,CASSSSSFLEAFF
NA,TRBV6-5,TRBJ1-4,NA,TGTGCCAGCAGTAGAGGGAGCGAAAAACTGTTTTTT,CASSRGSEKLFF
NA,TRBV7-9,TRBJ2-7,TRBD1,TGTGCCAGCCTACATCCCGGGACAGGGTACCACGAGCAGTACTTC,CASLHPGTGYHEQYF
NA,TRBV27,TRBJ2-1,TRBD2,TGTGCCAGCAGAGGGAACATCCTTCGTAGCGGGCCCAAGCATGAGCAGTTCTTC,CASRGNILRSGPKHEQFF
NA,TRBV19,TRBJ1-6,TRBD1,TGTGCCAGTAGCCGGGACAGGGAGGAATCACCCCTCCACTTT,CASSRDREESPLHF
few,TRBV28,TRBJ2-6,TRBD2,TGTGCCAGCAGTTTGCGGGAGATAAGTGGGGCCAACGTCCTGACTTTC,CASSLREISGANVLTF
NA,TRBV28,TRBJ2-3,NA,TGTGCCAGCAGTCTACCGCGGGGAACTAGCACAGATACGCAGTATTTT,CASSLPRGTSTDTQYF
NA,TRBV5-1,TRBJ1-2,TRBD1,TGCGCCAGCAGCTTGGCAGGGGGTAACTATGGCTACACCTTC,CASSLAGGNYGYTF
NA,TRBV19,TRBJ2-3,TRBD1,TGTGCCAGCTCTCCCGAGACAGGGCGGACAGATACGCAGTATTTT,CASSPETGRTDTQYF
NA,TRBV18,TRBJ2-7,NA,TGTGCCAGCTCACCCTCTTCCTACGAGCAGTACTTC,CASSPSSYEQYF
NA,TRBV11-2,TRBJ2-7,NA,TGTGCCAGCAGCTTAGTAGAGGGCCGAGGGGAGCAGTACTTC,CASSLVEGRGEQYF
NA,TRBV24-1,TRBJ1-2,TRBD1,TGTGCCACCAGTGATCCCGGGACAGGGGCTAACTATGGCTACACCTTC,CATSDPGTGANYGYTF
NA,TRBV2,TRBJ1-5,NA,TGTGCCAGCAAGGGAGGCAATCAGCCCCAGCATTTT,CASKGGNQPQHF
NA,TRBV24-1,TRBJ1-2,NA,TGTGCCACCAGTCTCCGGGACTATGGCTACACCTTC,CATSLRDYGYTF
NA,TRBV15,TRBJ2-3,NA,TGTGCCACCAGCAGAGTAAGCACAGATACGCAGTATTTT,CATSRVSTDTQYF
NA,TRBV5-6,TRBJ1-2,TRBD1,TGTGCCAGCAGCGTACAGGGGGCATACACCTTC,CASSVQGAYTF
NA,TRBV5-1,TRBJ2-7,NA,TGCGCCAGCAGCTGGGGCGACGGCAGGGTCGAGCAGTACTTC,CASSWGDGRVEQYF
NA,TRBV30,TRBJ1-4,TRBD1,TGTGCCTGGTCCGGGGACAGGGACCTTAATGAAAAACTGTTTTTT,CAWSGDRDLNEKLFF
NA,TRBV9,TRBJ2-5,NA,TGTGCCAGCAGCGTAAACCCCAGTGAGGGGGGGAAAGAGACCCAGTACTTC,CASSVNPSEGGKETQYF
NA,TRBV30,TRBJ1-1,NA,TGTGCCTGGAGTGTACGGAGGGGTTCTGAAGCTTTCTTT,CAWSVRRGSEAFF
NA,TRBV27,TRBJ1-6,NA,TGTGCCAGCAGTTCGACAGAAAATTCACCCCTCCACTTT,CASSSTENSPLHF
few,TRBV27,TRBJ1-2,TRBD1,TGTGCCAGCAGCAACACAGGGGGTCGCGGGTATGGCTACACCTTC,CASSNTGGRGYGYTF
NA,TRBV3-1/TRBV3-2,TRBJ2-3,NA,TGTGCCAGCAGCCAAAAAGGGGCACAGGGTACGCAGTATTTT,CASSQKGAQGTQYF
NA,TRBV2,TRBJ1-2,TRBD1,TGTGCCAGCAGCGCAGGGACAGGCCCAGGCTACACCTTC,CASSAGTGPGYTF
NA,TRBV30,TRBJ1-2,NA,TGTGCCTGGAGCGGAACAGGGTCGGAAGGCTACACCTTC,CAWSGTGSEGYTF
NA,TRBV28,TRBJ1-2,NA,TGTGCCAGCAGTTTGGACAGCCAGTACTATGGCTACACCTTC,CASSLDSQYYGYTF
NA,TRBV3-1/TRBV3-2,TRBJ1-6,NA,TGTGCCAGCAGCCTAACAGTTTCTTCTTCACCCCTCCACTTT,CASSLTVSSSPLHF
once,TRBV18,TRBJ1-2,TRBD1,TGTGCCAGCTCACCCGGGACAGATCATGGCTACACCTTC,CASSPGTDHGYTF
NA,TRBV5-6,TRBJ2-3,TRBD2,TGTGCCAGCAGCTTGACCGCCGCGGGACTAGCGCACACAGATACGCAGTATTTT,CASSLTAAGLAHTDTQYF
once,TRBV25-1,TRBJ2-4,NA,TGTGCCAGCAGCACTGGGAGTTTGGGCAAAAACATTCAGTACTTC,CASSTGSLGKNIQYF
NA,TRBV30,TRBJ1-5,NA,TGTGCCTGTGCTGAGGAAGGTCAGCCCCAGCATTTT,CACAEEGQPQHF
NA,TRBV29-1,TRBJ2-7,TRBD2,TGCAGCGTTCGACTAGCGGGAGGGGGGTCCTACGAGCAGTACTTC,CSVRLAGGGSYEQYF
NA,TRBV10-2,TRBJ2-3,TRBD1,TGCGCCAGCAACCCCCAGGGACAGGGGCCAGATACGCAGTATTTT,CASNPQGQGPDTQYF
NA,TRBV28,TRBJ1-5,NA,TGTGCCAGCAGTTTGAGTGGTCAGCCCCAGCATTTT,CASSLSGQPQHF
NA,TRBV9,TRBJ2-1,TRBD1,TGTGCCAGCAGCCCAGCCGGGACAGGGCACAATGAGCAGTTCTTC,CASSPAGTGHNEQFF
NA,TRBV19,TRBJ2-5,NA,TGTGCCAGTAGCTCAAAGGACAGTCGTCGAGAGACCCAGTACTTC,CASSSKDSRRETQYF
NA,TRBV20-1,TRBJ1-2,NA,TGCAGTGCTAGTCCCAGGAACTATGGCTACACCTTC,CSASPRNYGYTF
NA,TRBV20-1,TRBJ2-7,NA,TGCAGTGCTAGTAGGGGTCAGGGGGGATCCTACGAGCAGTACTTC,CSASRGQGGSYEQYF
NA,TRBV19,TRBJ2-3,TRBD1,TGTGCCAGCCGCCAGGACAGGGGCACAGATACGCAGTATTTT,CASRQDRGTDTQYF
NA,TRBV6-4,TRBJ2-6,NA,TGTGCCAGCAGTGACGCAGGGGTCGCCGTCAGCTCTGGGGCCAACGTCCTGACTTTC,CASSDAGVAVSSGANVLTF